This T cell receptor beta chain appears in the sequencing data of a study of blood T cells in healthy people across ages. Findings and caveats of the study: Because donor CMV status was unknown, expanded clonotype changes were possibly confounded. Because sorting was not performed, PBMCs prevented conclusive naive versus antigen-experienced comparison.

To note about this clonotype: Antigen specificity is unknown.

Through a sample-barcoded 5' primer and a J-beta primer mix, a second PCR was run for about 6 to 12 cycles. TCRdb called the 5' RACE reads again in MiXCR, with one record for every CDR3 protein. This table has some 860,000 distinct CDR3 sequences, roughly three fifths appearing once. CDR1 and CDR2 (germline): MNHEY, SMNVEV (reference sequence). The CDR3 is 15 residues long. Trimming took 5 bases from V and 3 from J, leaving 17 bases between them. The individuals who served as donors were healthy Caucasians living in Russia, aged about 6 to 100. Sequencing was done on a sample of blood. The chain is built from TRBV27 and TRBJ2-7; D gene uncertain. The TCR was taken from a man aged 40-50 years in good health. The CDR3 here is CASSPKYIQRYEQYF. In DNA, the CDR3 is TGTGCCAGCAGTCCGAAATACATACAGCGCTACGAGCAGTACTTC.